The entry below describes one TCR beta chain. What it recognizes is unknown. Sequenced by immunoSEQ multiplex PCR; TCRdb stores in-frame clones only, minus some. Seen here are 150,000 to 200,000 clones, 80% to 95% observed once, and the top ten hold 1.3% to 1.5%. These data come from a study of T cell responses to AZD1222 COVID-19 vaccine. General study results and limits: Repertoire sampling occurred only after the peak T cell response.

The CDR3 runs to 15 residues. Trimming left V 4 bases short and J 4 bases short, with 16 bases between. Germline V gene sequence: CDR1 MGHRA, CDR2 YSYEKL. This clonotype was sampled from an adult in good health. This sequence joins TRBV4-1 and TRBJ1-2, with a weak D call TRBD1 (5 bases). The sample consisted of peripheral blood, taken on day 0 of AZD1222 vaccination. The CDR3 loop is CASSPPQGRRYGYTF. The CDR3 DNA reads TGCGCCAGCAGCCCACCGCAGGGAAGGCGCTATGGCTACACCTTC.